Presented here are 26 T cell receptor beta chains from one specimen sequenced in a study of T cell responses to AZD1222 COVID-19 vaccine. Only in-frame clones appear in the TCRdb table, and some are missing; sequencing was by immunoSEQ multiplex PCR. The sample has some 110,000 clones; approximately 85% are singletons. The sequencing here drew on peripheral blood, taken 28 days after the second AZD1222 dose. The origin of the receptors is an adult who received the AZD1222 COVID-19 vaccine.

V is TRBV7-2 and J is TRBJ2-7, with 10 positions matching TRBD2. The junction had 9 bases not matched to a gene; V was cut back by 1 base and J by 6 bases. CDR1 and CDR2 (germline): SGHTA, FQGNSA. The CDR3 is 16 residues long. CDR3 nucleotide sequence: TGTGCCAGCAGCTTAGTGGCATTAGCGGGGGGTTTCGAGCAGTACTTC. It yields the protein CASSLVALAGGFEQYF.

The chain links TRBV5-6 to TRBJ2-3; D gene ambiguous. The CDR3 loop spans 15 amino acids. The V gene lost 4 bases and the J gene lost 0 bases, with 12 bases spanning the gap. CDR1 is SGHDT, CDR2 YYEEEE, per germline. The CDR3 DNA is TGTGCCAGCAGCCCCCTTTTTGCGAGCACAGATACGCAGTATTTT. Amino acid sequence: CASSPLFASTDTQYF.

The gene calls are TRBV28 and TRBJ2-5, with a weak D call TRBD2 (7 bases). Germline V gives CDR1 MDHEN, CDR2 SYDVKM. The V gene lost 8 bases and the J gene lost 7 bases, with 17 bases spanning the gap. The CDR3 covers 13 residues. CDR3 in DNA: TGTGCCAGCCCCGGGGGGTCCAGGGGGACCCAGTACTTC. Translated, it gives CASPGGSRGTQYF.

The chain links TRBV11-2 to TRBJ2-3; D ambiguous. The germline CDR1 and CDR2 sequences are SGHAT and FQNNGV. V was trimmed by 3 bases and J by 0 bases, leaving 7 bases between them. The CDR3 runs to 14 residues. The CDR3 nucleotides read TGTGCCAGCAGCTTCGCGCTGAGCACAGATACGCAGTATTTT. Its protein product is CASSFALSTDTQYF.

The chain links TRBV27 to TRBJ2-7; no clear D. The CDR3 totals 12 residues. Trimming took off 6 bases at V and 0 bases at J, with 6 bases between the two ends. CDR1 MNHEY and CDR2 SMNVEV come from the germline V gene (reference sequence). DNA of the CDR3: TGTGCCAGCAGCACGAGCTCCTACGAGCAGTACTTC. It yields the protein CASSTSSYEQYF.

The chain couples TRBV10-3 to TRBJ2-7; 10 nucleotides agree with TRBD1. This CDR3 is 14 amino acids long. With 6 bases clipped from V and 5 bases from J, the junction kept 7 bases outside the gene matches. The germline V gene encodes CDR1 ENHRY and CDR2 SYGVKD. CDR3: CAISTTGGSDEQYF. The CDR3 nucleotides are TGTGCCATCAGCACGACAGGGGGCTCGGACGAGCAGTACTTC.

This chain links TRBV11-2 with TRBJ2-7, with 10 bases aligning to TRBD2. CDR1 is SGHAT and CDR2 is FQNNGV in the germline V gene. The CDR3 sequence is 16 residues long. With V trimmed by 3 bases and J by 5 bases, 10 bases remained unmatched. CDR3 DNA sequence: TGTGCCAGCAGCTTCCGGTTGAGCGGGGGGGCCCACGAGCAGTACTTC. Protein: CASSFRLSGGAHEQYF.

The V call is TRBV10-1, the J call TRBJ2-1; 8 bases line up with TRBD2. This CDR3 has 14 residues. Trimming took 5 bases from V and 6 from J; bases not matched to a gene: 6. Germline V gives CDR1 WNHNN, CDR2 SYGVQD (reference sequence). CDR3 sequence: CASSSGGRGNEQFF. Written as DNA, the CDR3 is TGCGCCAGCAGTAGCGGGGGCCGGGGCAATGAGCAGTTCTTC.

The chain joins TRBV5-6 to TRBJ2-3; D is unclear. The germline V gene has CDR1 SGHDT and CDR2 YYEEEE. CDR3 length equals 14 residues. V was cut by 1 base and J by 2 bases, with 8 bases left in between. CDR3 region: CASSLMSDTDTQYF. The CDR3 bases are TGTGCCAGCAGCTTGATGAGTGACACAGATACGCAGTATTTT.

The V call is TRBV10-1, the J call TRBJ2-7; D tentatively fits TRBD1 or TRBD2 (5 bases each). This CDR3 is built from 14 residues. The germline gives CDR1 WNHNN, CDR2 SYGVQD (reference sequence). The V and J ends lost 5 bases and 5 bases respectively, with 16 bases between them. The CDR3 nucleotides are TGCGCCAGCAGTACCGGGACCGCTAGAGACGAGCAGTACTTC. Translated: CASSTGTARDEQYF.

V gene TRBV2 combines with J gene TRBJ1-5; TRBD1 is a possible D gene (5 bases). Germline loops: CDR1 SNHLY, CDR2 FYNNEI. V gave up 6 bases and J gave up 4 bases, with 16 bases separating them. This CDR3 is built from 15 residues. The chain's CDR3 is CASRALYGANQPQHF. The CDR3 DNA follows: TGTGCCAGCAGGGCTTTATATGGGGCTAATCAGCCCCAGCATTTT.

The rearrangement uses TRBV7-3 and TRBJ2-5; a weak D match, TRBD2 (6 bases). This CDR3 comprises 17 residues. V was trimmed by 5 bases and J by 4 bases, leaving 23 bases between them. Germline CDR1 is SGHTA and CDR2 is FQGTGA. The CDR3 loop is CASSQGGRGNPRETQYF. CDR3 sequence (DNA): TGTGCCAGCAGCCAGGGAGGACGGGGGAATCCAAGAGAGACCCAGTACTTC.

The sample holds a few counts of this clone. Within the sample, other DNA sequences also encode this same CDR3. The rearrangement uses TRBV6-1 and TRBJ1-1, with D perhaps TRBD1 (6 bases). CDR3 length equals 16 residues. Germline CDR1 reads MNHNS; CDR2 reads SASEGT. V dropped 1 base and J dropped 2 bases, with 14 bases sitting between them. CDR3 region: CASSEGVWGLNTEAFF. CDR3 sequence (DNA): TGTGCCAGCAGTGAAGGGGTCTGGGGGCTAAACACTGAAGCTTTCTTT.

The rearrangement joins TRBV30 to TRBJ1-5, with a possible D match to TRBD1 (6 bases). V lost 2 bases and J 0 bases, leaving 14 bases between the germline ends. The CDR3 covers 16 residues. From germline, CDR1 is GTSNPN and CDR2 SVGIG (reference sequence). In DNA, the CDR3 is TGTGCCTGGAGTACGACAGGCGGTTATAGCAATCAGCCCCAGCATTTT. This gives the protein CAWSTTGGYSNQPQHF.

This chain links TRBV3-1 (or the pseudogene TRBV3-2) with TRBJ1-6; tentative D call: TRBD1 (6 bases). In germline, CDR1 is LGHDT, CDR2 YNNKEL (reference sequence). Trimming cost V 1 base and J 13 bases, with 11 bases left between them. The CDR3 is 13 amino acids. The CDR3 spells CASSQGQVGPLHF. CDR3 sequence (DNA): TGTGCCAGCAGCCAAGGACAGGTAGGGCCCCTCCACTTT.

The V gene is TRBV29-1, the J gene TRBJ2-7; D unresolved. CDR1 SQVTM and CDR2 ANQGSEA come from the germline V gene. V gave up 4 bases and J gave up 5 bases, with 9 bases separating them. This CDR3 contains 11 residues. In nucleotides, the CDR3 is TGCAGCGTTGGCGACACGGACGAGCAGTACTTC. It yields the protein CSVGDTDEQYF.

This clone was counted once. The V gene is TRBV7-7, the J gene TRBJ2-7; TRBD1 matches at 8 bases. The germline CDR1 and CDR2 sequences are SSHAT and FNYEAQ (reference sequence). This CDR3 is built from 13 residues. J was trimmed by 6 bases and V by 2 bases; bases with no gene match: 3. The CDR3, as DNA: TGTGCCAGCAGCTTAACCCAGGGGGCCGAGCAGTACTTC. Amino acids: CASSLTQGAEQYF.

The chain links TRBV21-1 to TRBJ1-1. TRBV21-1 is classified as a pseudogene. This CDR3 has 18 amino acids. CDR3 sequence reads: CASSKVERFRAMNTEAFF. The CDR3 DNA reads TGTGCCAGCAGCAAAGTCGAGCGATTTAGAGCCATGAACACTGAAGCTTTCTTT.

This clone was seen just once. This chain joins TRBV28 and TRBJ1-5; D possibly corresponds to TRBD1 (5 bases). Trimming shortened V by 4 bases and J by 7 bases, and 14 bases separated the two germline ends. The CDR3 runs to 14 residues. Germline CDR1 is MDHEN and CDR2 is SYDVKM. The CDR3 region is CASSSDGTRQPQHF. CDR3 nucleotide sequence: TGTGCCAGCAGTTCGGACGGGACGCGGCAGCCCCAGCATTTT.

The rearrangement joins TRBV6-4 to TRBJ1-1, with D unresolved. The germline V gene has CDR1 MRHNA and CDR2 SNTAGT. The length of the CDR3 is 13 residues. The V end lost 4 bases, the J end lost 0 bases, and 6 bases lay between the germline ends. CDR3 in DNA: TGTGCCAGCAGTGCAAAGGTGAACACTGAAGCTTTCTTT. As protein: CASSAKVNTEAFF.

On this clone itself: This CDR3 is also generated by other DNA sequences in the sample. The chain has TRBV5-4 and TRBJ1-5; D is unresolved. Trimming left V 0 bases short and J 4 bases short, with 5 bases between. This CDR3 region has 13 residues. CDR1 SGHNT and CDR2 YYREEE come from the germline V gene (reference sequence). The CDR3 nucleotides read TGTGCCAGCAGCTTGGGTCAGAATCAGCCCCAGCATTTT. It encodes CASSLGQNQPQHF.

Worth noting for this clone: This sample includes further DNA sequences coding for the same CDR3. This sequence joins TRBV11-3 and TRBJ2-1; D ambiguous. In germline, CDR1 is SGHNT, CDR2 YENEEA. V was clipped by 0 bases and J by 1 base, with 4 bases between them. The length of the CDR3 is 14 residues. The CDR3 spells CASSLDKSYNEQFF. The DNA of the CDR3 is TGTGCCAGCAGCTTAGACAAATCCTACAATGAGCAGTTCTTC.

The V and J genes are TRBV5-1 and TRBJ2-5; 8 nucleotides line up with TRBD2. After removal of 4 bases from V and 3 bases from J, the junction contained 8 bases not matched to a gene. Germline CDR1 reads SGHRS; CDR2 reads YFSETQ. This CDR3 spans 15 amino acids. In nucleotides, the CDR3 is TGCGCCAGCAGCCCCTCGGGAGCGGGGGAAGAGACCCAGTACTTC. It yields the protein CASSPSGAGEETQYF.

This clone showed up just once. The chain is built from TRBV10-2 and TRBJ1-4; the D is unclear. CDR1 is WSHSY and CDR2 is SAAADI in the germline V gene. The V gene lost 7 bases and the J gene lost 5 bases, with 11 bases spanning the gap. The CDR3 has 13 amino acids. Written as DNA, the CDR3 is TGCGCCAGCATGGGCCAGCAGAATGAAAAACTGTTTTTT. Residues: CASMGQQNEKLFF.

The genes are TRBV5-6 and TRBJ2-3, with D possibly being TRBD1 or TRBD2 (6 bases each). CDR1 is SGHDT, CDR2 YYEEEE, per germline. The CDR3 spans 14 residues. Trimming removed 4 bases from V and 5 bases from J, with 14 bases in between. CDR3 sequence reads: CASSGLRGVDTQYF. The CDR3 nucleotides read TGTGCCAGCAGCGGGTTGAGGGGGGTAGATACGCAGTATTTT.

This sequence joins TRBV6-5 and TRBJ1-4, with TRBD1 as a possible D gene (6 bases). Per the germline V gene, CDR1 is MNHEY and CDR2 is SVGAGI. The ends were cut back, 2 bases at V and 1 base at J, with 8 bases in the middle. CDR3 length: 15 residues. CDR3 sequence (DNA): TGTGCCAGCAGTTACGAACAGGGAACTAATGAAAAACTGTTTTTT. It specifies CASSYEQGTNEKLFF.